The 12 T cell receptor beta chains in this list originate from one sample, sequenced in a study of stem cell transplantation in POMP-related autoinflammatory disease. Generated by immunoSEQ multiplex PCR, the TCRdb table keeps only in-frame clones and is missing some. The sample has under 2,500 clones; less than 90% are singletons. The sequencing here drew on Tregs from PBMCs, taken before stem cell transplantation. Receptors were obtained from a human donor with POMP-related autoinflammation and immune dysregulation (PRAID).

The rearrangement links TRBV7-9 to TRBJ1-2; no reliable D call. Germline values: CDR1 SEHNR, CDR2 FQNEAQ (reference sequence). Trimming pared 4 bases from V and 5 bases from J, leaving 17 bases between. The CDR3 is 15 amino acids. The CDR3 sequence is CASSSRREGKYGYTF. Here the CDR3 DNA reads TGTGCCAGCAGCTCACGACGAGAAGGAAAGTATGGCTACACCTTC.

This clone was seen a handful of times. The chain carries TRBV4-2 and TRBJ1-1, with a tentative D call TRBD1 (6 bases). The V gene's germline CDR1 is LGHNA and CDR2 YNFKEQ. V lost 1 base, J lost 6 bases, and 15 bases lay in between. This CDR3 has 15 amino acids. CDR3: CASSQVLRGEPEAFF. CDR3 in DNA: TGTGCCAGCAGCCAAGTCCTCAGGGGAGAGCCTGAAGCTTTCTTT.

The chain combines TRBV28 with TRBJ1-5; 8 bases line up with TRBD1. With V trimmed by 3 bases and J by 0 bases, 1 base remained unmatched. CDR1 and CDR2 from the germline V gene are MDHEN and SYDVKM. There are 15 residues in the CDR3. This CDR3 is CASSFRGHSNQPQHF. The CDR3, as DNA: TGTGCCAGCAGTTTCAGGGGGCATAGCAATCAGCCCCAGCATTTT. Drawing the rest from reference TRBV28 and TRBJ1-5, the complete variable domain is DVKVTQSSRYLVKRTGEKVFLECVQDMDHENMFWYRQDPGLGLRLIYFSYDVKMKEKGDIPEGYSVSREKKERFSLILESASTNQTSMYLCASSFRGHSNQPQHFGDGTRLSIL.

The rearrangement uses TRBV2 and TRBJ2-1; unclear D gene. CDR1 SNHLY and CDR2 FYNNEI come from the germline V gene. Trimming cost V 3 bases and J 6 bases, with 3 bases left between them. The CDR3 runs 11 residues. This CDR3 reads CASSDFNEQFF. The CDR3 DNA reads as TGTGCCAGCAGTGACTTCAATGAGCAGTTCTTC.

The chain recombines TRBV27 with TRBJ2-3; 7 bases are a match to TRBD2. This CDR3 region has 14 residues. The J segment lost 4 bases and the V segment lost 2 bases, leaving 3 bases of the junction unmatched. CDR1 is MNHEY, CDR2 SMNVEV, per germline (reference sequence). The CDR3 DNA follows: TGTGCCAGCAGTTTAGCGGGAGCTCCAGATACGCAGTATTTT. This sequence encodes CASSLAGAPDTQYF.

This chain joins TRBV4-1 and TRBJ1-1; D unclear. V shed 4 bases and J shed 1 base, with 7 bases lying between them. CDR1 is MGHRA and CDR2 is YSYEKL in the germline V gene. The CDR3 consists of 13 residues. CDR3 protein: CASSRTENTEAFF. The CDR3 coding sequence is TGCGCCAGCAGCCGTACAGAGAACACTGAAGCTTTCTTT.

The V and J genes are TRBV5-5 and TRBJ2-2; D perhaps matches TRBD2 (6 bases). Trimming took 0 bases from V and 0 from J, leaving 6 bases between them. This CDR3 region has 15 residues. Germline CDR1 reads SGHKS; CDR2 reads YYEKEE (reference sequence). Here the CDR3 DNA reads TGTGCCAGCAGCTTGGGACTAGCGAACACCGGGGAGCTGTTTTTT. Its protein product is CASSLGLANTGELFF.

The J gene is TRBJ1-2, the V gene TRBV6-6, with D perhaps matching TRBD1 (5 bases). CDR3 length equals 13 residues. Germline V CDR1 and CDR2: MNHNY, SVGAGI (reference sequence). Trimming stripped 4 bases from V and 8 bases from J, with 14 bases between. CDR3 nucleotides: TGTGCCAGCAGTTCCCGGGGATGGGACGGCTACACCTTC. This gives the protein CASSSRGWDGYTF.

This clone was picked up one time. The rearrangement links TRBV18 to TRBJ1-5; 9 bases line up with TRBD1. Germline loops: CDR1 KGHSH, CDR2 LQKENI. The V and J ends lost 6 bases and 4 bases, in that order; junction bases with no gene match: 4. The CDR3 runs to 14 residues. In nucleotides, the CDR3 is TGTGCCAGCTCCCCGACAGGGGGTAATCAGCCCCAGCATTTT. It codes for CASSPTGGNQPQHF.

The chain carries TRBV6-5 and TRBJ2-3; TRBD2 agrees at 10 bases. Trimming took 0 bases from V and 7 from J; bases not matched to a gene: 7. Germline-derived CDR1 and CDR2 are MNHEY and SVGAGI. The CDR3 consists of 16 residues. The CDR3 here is CASSYSLAGVGNTQYF. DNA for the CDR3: TGTGCCAGCAGTTACTCGCTAGCGGGAGTGGGAAATACGCAGTATTTT.

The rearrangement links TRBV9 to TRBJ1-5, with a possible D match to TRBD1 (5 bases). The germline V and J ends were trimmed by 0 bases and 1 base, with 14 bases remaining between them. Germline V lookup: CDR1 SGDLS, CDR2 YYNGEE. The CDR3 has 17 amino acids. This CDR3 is CASSVEWGWGSNQPQHF. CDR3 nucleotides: TGTGCCAGCAGCGTAGAATGGGGGTGGGGAAGCAATCAGCCCCAGCATTTT. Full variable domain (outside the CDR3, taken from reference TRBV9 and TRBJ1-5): DSGVTQTPKHLITATGQRVTLRCSPRSGDLSVYWYQQSLDQGLQFLIQYYNGEERAKGNILERFSAQQFPDLHSELNLSSLELGDSALYFCASSVEWGWGSNQPQHFGDGTRLSIL.

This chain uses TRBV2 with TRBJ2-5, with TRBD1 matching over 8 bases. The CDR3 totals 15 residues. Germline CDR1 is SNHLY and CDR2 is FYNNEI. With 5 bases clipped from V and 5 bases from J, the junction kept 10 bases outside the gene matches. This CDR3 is CASSPDRGRRETQYF. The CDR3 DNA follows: TGTGCCAGCAGTCCCGACAGGGGCAGACGGGAGACCCAGTACTTC.